The present T cell receptor (beta chain) was sequenced within a study of monozygotic twins with inflammatory bowel disease. Findings of the study overall: Immunosuppressive treatment differences may have increased patient repertoire variability.

Germline CDR1 reads SGHNT; CDR2 reads YYREEE (reference sequence). The CDR3 is 14 residues long. TCRdb re-called the 5' RACE reads; one entry per CDR3 protein, DNA not given. This sample carries 150,000 to 200,000 distinct CDR3 sequences, with around 6.8% going to the ten biggest clones. Concerning this clonotype itself: Its target is unknown.

The receptor's source is a human donor with ulcerative colitis or Crohn's disease, or a healthy co-twin of an affected twin (not recorded which). The chain recombines TRBV5-4 with TRBJ2-7. The sequencing input was blood. The CDR3 is CASSDPMGSYEQYF.